The 17 T cell receptor beta chains below were found in one sample sequenced in a study of graft-versus-host responses after intestinal transplantation. Their target antigens are unknown. This table comes from immunoSEQ multiplex PCR, and its TCRdb copy is limited to in-frame clones, with some not included. The sample lists roughly 93,000 clones; 85% to 95% were seen once. This specimen consisted of unstimulated CD8+ T cells sorted from spleen or lymph node cells, obtained before transplant. These receptors all stem from a human donor who was the organ donor for an intestinal transplant.

The rearrangement joins TRBV10-3 to TRBJ1-2; no reliable D call. CDR1 and CDR2 (germline): ENHRY, SYGVKD. The CDR3 consists of 13 residues. With 9 bases removed from V and 5 bases from J, the gap between germline ends came to 16 bases. CDR3 region: CAMSVRLSYGYTF. DNA of the CDR3: TGTGCCATGAGCGTCCGGCTTTCTTATGGCTACACCTTC.

This clone has more than one count but fewer than ten. V gene TRBV9 combines with J gene TRBJ2-3, with TRBD2 matching over 9 bases. V was clipped by 3 bases and J by 7 bases; unmatched bases: 9. The V gene's germline CDR1 is SGDLS and CDR2 YYNGEE. This CDR3 has 15 residues. Written as DNA, the CDR3 is TGTGCCAGCAGCGAGAGCGGGGGGAACGTACATACGCAGTATTTT. Translation: CASSESGGNVHTQYF. Supplemented by reference TRBV9 and TRBJ2-3, the full variable domain reads DSGVTQTPKHLITATGQRVTLRCSPRSGDLSVYWYQQSLDQGLQFLIQYYNGEERAKGNILERFSAQQFPDLHSELNLSSLELGDSALYFCASSESGGNVHTQYFGPGTRLTVL.

The chain recombines TRBV9 with TRBJ2-2, with 7 bases that match TRBD1. Losses at the gene ends were 4 bases for V and 5 bases for J; bases not matched to a gene: 8. From germline, CDR1 is SGDLS and CDR2 YYNGEE. CDR3 size: 15 residues. The CDR3 DNA reads TGTGCCAGCAGCCTCCGGACAGGTCGGACCGGGGAGCTGTTTTTT. Amino acids: CASSLRTGRTGELFF.

This clone was counted only a few times. The chain is built from TRBV6-5 and TRBJ2-7; 11 bases line up with TRBD1. V was clipped by 6 bases and J by 1 base; unmatched bases: 2. Germline-derived CDR1 and CDR2 are MNHEY and SVGAGI. This CDR3 is 14 amino acids long. The CDR3 sequence is CASSWDRGSYEQYF. Written as DNA, the CDR3 is TGTGCCAGCAGCTGGGACAGGGGGTCCTACGAGCAGTACTTC.

The chain employs TRBV11-2 and TRBJ1-1; 10 nucleotides line up with TRBD1. This CDR3 is built from 15 residues. CDR1 is SGHAT and CDR2 is FQNNGV in the germline V gene. The V gene end was trimmed by 5 bases and the J gene end by 5 bases; junction bases not matched to a gene: 8. CDR3 in DNA: TGTGCCAGCAGCCTAGGGGGACAGGGGAGGACTGAAGCTTTCTTT. It yields the protein CASSLGGQGRTEAFF.

This clone was seen only once. The chain carries TRBV25-1 and TRBJ1-5; maybe TRBD1 (5 bases). The CDR3 runs to 13 residues. V was pared by 5 bases and J by 4 bases, with 9 bases between. CDR1 is MGHDK, CDR2 SYGVNS, per germline. The CDR3 sequence is CASSPGGNQPQHF. DNA of the CDR3: TGTGCCAGCAGTCCCGGGGGGAATCAGCCCCAGCATTTT.

This clone appeared once. J is TRBJ2-7 and V is TRBV25-1; maybe TRBD2 (5 bases). This CDR3 contains 12 residues. Trimming stripped 1 base from V and 5 bases from J, with 6 bases between. Per the germline V gene, CDR1 is MGHDK and CDR2 is SYGVNS. The CDR3 is CASSESGDEQYF. Written as DNA, the CDR3 is TGTGCCAGCAGTGAATCCGGGGACGAGCAGTACTTC.

The chain couples TRBV4-3 to TRBJ2-2, with a weak D call TRBD2 (5 bases). This CDR3 is 15 amino acids long. Looked up from germline, CDR1 is LGHNA and CDR2 is YSLEER. The V end was cut by 0 bases, the J end by 4 bases, with 9 bases between. DNA for the CDR3: TGCGCCAGCAGCCAAGACGGGGTCGGCACCGGGGAGCTGTTTTTT. This codes for CASSQDGVGTGELFF.

The chain couples TRBV10-1 to TRBJ1-1, with a weak D call TRBD1 (5 bases). CDR1 is WNHNN, CDR2 SYGVQD, per germline (reference sequence). The CDR3 is made up of 16 amino acids. The V end was cut by 9 bases, the J end by 1 base, with 21 bases between. The CDR3 spells CARLKVPDNPNTEAFF. The CDR3 DNA reads TGCGCCAGGCTAAAGGTACCGGACAACCCGAACACTGAAGCTTTCTTT.

The chain is built from TRBV27 and TRBJ2-3; 10 nucleotides agree with TRBD2. The CDR3 length is 18 residues. Losses at the gene ends were 5 bases for V and 0 bases for J; bases not matched to a gene: 11. Germline CDR1 MNHEY, CDR2 SMNVEV (reference sequence). The DNA of the CDR3 is TGTGCCAGCAGTCCTCGGTTAGCGGGGGGCAAAAGCACAGATACGCAGTATTTT. Encoded protein: CASSPRLAGGKSTDTQYF.

Only one count was recorded for this clone. The chain carries TRBV19 and TRBJ2-1, with 9 bases that match TRBD1. Trimming removed 4 bases from V and 4 bases from J; junction bases left unmatched: 2. In germline, CDR1 is LNHDA, CDR2 SQIVND (reference sequence). This CDR3 comprises 14 residues. The CDR3 loop reads CASSRDRAYNEQFF. The CDR3 DNA reads TGTGCCAGTAGTAGGGACAGGGCATACAATGAGCAGTTCTTC.

The chain uses TRBV18 and TRBJ2-6; D may be TRBD2 (7 bases). Germline V lookup: CDR1 KGHSH, CDR2 LQKENI. The V and J ends lost 1 base and 3 bases respectively, with 13 bases between them. The CDR3 contains 17 residues. As DNA, the CDR3 is TGTGCCAGCTCACCACGGGGGGGGCCCCGTGGGGCCAACGTCCTGACTTTC. It is translated as CASSPRGGPRGANVLTF. The variable domain in full, completed from reference TRBV18 and TRBJ2-6, reads NAGVMQNPRHLVRRRGQEARLRCSPMKGHSHVYWYRQLPEEGLKFMVYLQKENIIDESGMPKERFSAEFPKEGPSILRIQQVVRGDSAAYFCASSPRGGPRGANVLTFGAGSRLTVL.

The rearrangement links TRBV4-3 to TRBJ2-1; D ambiguous. CDR3 length: 15 residues. Germline CDR1 LGHNA, CDR2 YSLEER. Trimming left V 0 bases short and J 3 bases short, with 9 bases between. The CDR3 DNA reads TGCGCCAGCAGCCAAGATACCAGTAACTACAATGAGCAGTTCTTC. Translated, it gives CASSQDTSNYNEQFF.

The rearrangement joins TRBV27 to TRBJ1-4, with D unresolved. Trimming took 4 bases from V and 7 from J, leaving 22 bases between them. Germline CDR1 MNHEY, CDR2 SMNVEV (reference sequence). This CDR3 is 17 amino acids long. In DNA, the CDR3 is TGTGCCAGCAGTTCCATAGTGGGAGGGCAGGAGGGTGAAAAACTGTTTTTT. Its translation is CASSSIVGGQEGEKLFF.

This chain joins TRBV30 and TRBJ2-3; D ambiguous. Germline CDR1 and CDR2: GTSNPN and SVGIG (reference sequence). V was clipped by 0 bases and J by 5 bases, with 9 bases between them. The CDR3 consists of 13 residues. The CDR3 spells CAWSVITQDTQYF. CDR3 sequence (DNA): TGTGCCTGGAGTGTAATTACACAAGATACGCAGTATTTT.

This clone was found once. A read error may produce the germline difference seen at one junction end. This sample includes further DNA sequences coding for the same CDR3. The chain uses TRBV18 and TRBJ2-3, with 12 bases identical to TRBD2. CDR1 and CDR2 (germline): KGHSH, LQKENI. The CDR3 sequence is 15 residues long. The CDR3 sequence: CASSPGLAGTDTQYF. In DNA, the CDR3 is TGCGCCAGCTCACCCGGACTAGCGGGAACAGATACGCAGTATTTT. The variable domain in full, completed from reference TRBV18 and TRBJ2-3, reads NAGVMQNPRHLVRRRGQEARLRCSPMKGHSHVYWYRQLPEEGLKFMVYLQKENIIDESGMPKERFSAEFPKEGPSILRIQQVVRGDSAAYFCASSPGLAGTDTQYFGPGTRLTVL.

This sequence joins TRBV7-9 and TRBJ2-5, with a weak D call TRBD1 (6 bases). CDR1 and CDR2 from the germline V gene are SEHNR and FQNEAQ (reference sequence). V was clipped by 5 bases and J by 2 bases, with 9 bases between them. The CDR3 contains 13 residues. In DNA form, the CDR3 reads TGTGCCAGCAGCGACGGACAGCAAGAGACCCAGTACTTC. It translates to CASSDGQQETQYF.